The 11 T cell receptor beta chains given below trace back to one sample, sequenced in a study of T cells in localized non-small cell lung cancer. Sequencing used immunoSEQ multiplex PCR; TCRdb keeps in-frame clones, though not all of them. Altogether 20,000 to 25,000 clones are present, 70% to 90% being singletons, with the ten largest covering about an eighth. The source material was peripheral blood, sampled before any cancer treatment. These receptors originate from a male donor aged 60 or older with stage I lung adenocarcinoma.

V and J are TRBV28 and TRBJ1-5; D is uncertain. The CDR3 length is 11 residues. Trimming pared 4 bases from V and 5 bases from J, leaving 3 bases between. Germline values: CDR1 MDHEN, CDR2 SYDVKM. CDR3 DNA sequence: TGTGCCAGCAGTTCGTATCAGCCCCAGCATTTT. Residues: CASSSYQPQHF.

V usage is TRBV7-7 and J usage is TRBJ2-5; D possibly matches TRBD1 or TRBD2 (5 bases each). The CDR3 runs 15 residues. V lost 5 bases, J lost 3 bases, and 16 bases lay in between. Germline lookup yields CDR1 SSHAT and CDR2 FNYEAQ (reference sequence). The DNA of the CDR3 is TGTGCCAGCAGCCCTCCCGGGGCTGTGGAAGAGACCCAGTACTTC. This codes for CASSPPGAVEETQYF.

This clone was seen just once. The genes are TRBV6-6 and TRBJ1-6, with TRBD1 as a possible D gene (6 bases). Germline V lookup: CDR1 MNHNY, CDR2 SVGAGI (reference sequence). The CDR3 runs to 15 residues. V gave up 0 bases and J gave up 6 bases, with 9 bases separating them. CDR3 nucleotide sequence: TGTGCCAGCAGTTACTCCGGGACATCTAATTCACCCCTCCACTTT. It is translated as CASSYSGTSNSPLHF.

The rearrangement uses TRBV5-4 and TRBJ1-1, with TRBD1 matching over 8 bases. Germline loops: CDR1 SGHNT, CDR2 YYREEE (reference sequence). J was trimmed by 0 bases and V by 3 bases; bases with no gene match: 7. The CDR3 runs 16 residues. CDR3 bases: TGTGCCAGCAGCTCTTTCAGGGGGCAAATGAACACTGAAGCTTTCTTT. It translates to CASSSFRGQMNTEAFF.

This clone is deemed large. V and J are TRBV28 and TRBJ1-4, with a possible D match to TRBD1 (6 bases). There are 15 residues in the CDR3. CDR1 is MDHEN and CDR2 is SYDVKM in the germline V gene. The V gene lost 5 bases and the J gene lost 3 bases, with 13 bases spanning the gap. CDR3 bases: TGTGCCAGCAGTACCTCGGGGGGGCCTAATGAAAAACTGTTTTTT. Amino acids: CASSTSGGPNEKLFF.

The chain links TRBV5-1 to TRBJ1-1; a possible D gene is TRBD1 (5 bases). The CDR3 extends over 17 amino acids. Germline CDR1 and CDR2: SGHRS and YFSETQ. The ends were cut back, 4 bases at V and 0 bases at J, with 19 bases in the middle. CDR3 bases: TGCGCCAGCAGCCGTAATGGAGGGGAGGAGATGAACACTGAAGCTTTCTTT. Its protein is CASSRNGGEEMNTEAFF.

The V gene is TRBV19, the J gene TRBJ1-1, with a possible D match to TRBD1 (5 bases). Germline CDR1 and CDR2: LNHDA and SQIVND (reference sequence). Trimming pared 1 base from V and 2 bases from J, leaving 11 bases between. The CDR3 consists of 15 residues. CDR3 nucleotide sequence: TGTGCCAGTAGTATAGCCGGGGCCTTAAACACTGAAGCTTTCTTT. It codes for CASSIAGALNTEAFF. Full variable domain (missing parts from reference TRBV19 and TRBJ1-1): DGGITQSPKYLFRKEGQNVTLSCEQNLNHDAMYWYRQDPGQGLRLIYYSQIVNDFQKGDIAEGYSVSREKKESFPLTVTSAQKNPTAFYLCASSIAGALNTEAFFGQGTRLTVV.

The genes are TRBV5-1 and TRBJ2-7, with TRBD2 matching over 7 bases. The CDR3 length is 16 residues. J was trimmed by 7 bases and V by 4 bases; bases with no gene match: 17. In germline, CDR1 is SGHRS, CDR2 YFSETQ. CDR3 residues: CASSTGLPSLGDEQYF. The CDR3 coding sequence is TGCGCCAGCAGCACGGGACTACCTTCACTGGGGGATGAGCAGTACTTC.

This clone showed up just a few times. The rearrangement uses TRBV11-1 and TRBJ2-7, with TRBD1 as a possible D gene (5 bases). Germline V lookup: CDR1 SGHAT, CDR2 FQDESV (reference sequence). The CDR3 is 11 amino acids. V was cut by 6 bases and J by 12 bases, with 15 bases left in between. The CDR3 DNA sequence: TGTGCCAGCAGTCAAGGGGTCGCCTCGTACTTC. As protein: CASSQGVASYF. Filled out from reference TRBV11-1 and TRBJ2-7, the complete variable domain reads EAEVAQSPRYKITEKSQAVAFWCDPISGHATLYWYRQILGQGPELLVQFQDESVVDDSQLPKDRFSAERLKGVDSTLKIQPAELGDSAMYLCASSQGVASYFGPGTRLTVT.

The rearrangement links TRBV4-1 to TRBJ2-3; 8 nucleotides line up with TRBD2. The trim removed 6 bases at V and 2 bases at J, leaving 19 bases unmatched. CDR1 is MGHRA, CDR2 YSYEKL, per germline. This CDR3 has 19 amino acids. This CDR3 reads CASSHYKASGGGNTDTQYF. CDR3 bases: TGCGCCAGCAGTCACTACAAAGCCAGTGGCGGGGGGAACACAGATACGCAGTATTTT.

The rearrangement links TRBV7-6 to TRBJ2-5; TRBD1 matches at 9 bases. The CDR3 spans 17 residues. Germline V gives CDR1 SGHVS, CDR2 FNYEAQ. With 4 bases clipped from V and 3 bases from J, the junction kept 12 bases outside the gene matches. The CDR3 coding sequence is TGTGCCAGCAGCTCTCGACCGGGACAGGGTGTAAAAGAGACCCAGTACTTC. This translates into CASSSRPGQGVKETQYF.